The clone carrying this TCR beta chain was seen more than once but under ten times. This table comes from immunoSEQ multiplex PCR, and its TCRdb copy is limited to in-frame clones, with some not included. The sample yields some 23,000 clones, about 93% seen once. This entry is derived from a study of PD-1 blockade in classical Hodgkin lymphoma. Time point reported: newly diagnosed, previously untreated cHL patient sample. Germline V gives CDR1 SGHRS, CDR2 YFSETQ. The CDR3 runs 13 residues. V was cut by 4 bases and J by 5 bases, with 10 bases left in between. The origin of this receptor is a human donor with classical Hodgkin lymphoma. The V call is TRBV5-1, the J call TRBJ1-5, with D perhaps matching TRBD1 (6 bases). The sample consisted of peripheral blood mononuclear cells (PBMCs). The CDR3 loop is CASSPAGDQPQHF. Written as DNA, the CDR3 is TGCGCCAGCAGCCCAGCAGGGGATCAGCCCCAGCATTTT.